Described below is a single T cell receptor (beta chain) sequence and its context. This entry belongs to a study of control samples from healthy donors and cancer patients. Some clones are missing from TCRdb's copy, which holds only in-frame ones; the method was immunoSEQ multiplex PCR. The table shows almost 90,000 clones, with more than 75% occurring only once. The ends were cut back, 2 bases at V and 6 bases at J, with 11 bases in the middle. CDR3 length: 14 residues. Germline CDR1 is MGHRA and CDR2 is YSYEKL. This sequence was found in a woman aged 35 to 49 in good health. The chain uses TRBV4-1 and TRBJ1-5; D ambiguous. The sample was blood. The CDR3 reads CASSQIQDIQPQHF. In nucleotides, the CDR3 is TGCGCCAGCAGCCAAATACAAGACATTCAGCCCCAGCATTTT.